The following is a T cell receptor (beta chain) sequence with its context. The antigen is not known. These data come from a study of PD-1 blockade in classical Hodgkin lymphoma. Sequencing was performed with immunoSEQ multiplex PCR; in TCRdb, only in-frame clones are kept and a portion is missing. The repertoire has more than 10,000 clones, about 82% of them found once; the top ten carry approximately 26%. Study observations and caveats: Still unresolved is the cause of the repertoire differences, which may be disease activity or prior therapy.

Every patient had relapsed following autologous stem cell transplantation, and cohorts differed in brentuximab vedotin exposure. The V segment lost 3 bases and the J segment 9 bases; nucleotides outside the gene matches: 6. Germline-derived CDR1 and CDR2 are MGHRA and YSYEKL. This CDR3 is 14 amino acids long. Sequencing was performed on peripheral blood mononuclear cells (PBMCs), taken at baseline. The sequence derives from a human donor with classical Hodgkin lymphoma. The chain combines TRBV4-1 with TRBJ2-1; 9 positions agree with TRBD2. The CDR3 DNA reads TGCGCCAGCAGCCAGGTAGCGGGAGTAGGTGAGCAGTTCTTC. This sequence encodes CASSQVAGVGEQFF.